This is a list of T cell receptor beta chains from one sample in a study of CD8 T cells in ankylosing spondylitis. TCRdb reanalysed the 5' RACE reads using MiXCR and keeps one entry per CDR3 protein. The sample lists fewer than 550,000 distinct CDR3 sequences, over 4% occurring once. Sequencing was performed on blood, either unsorted or a sorted T cell fraction (not recorded which). Every receptor here comes from a male donor with ankylosing spondylitis. The CDR3 runs from the conserved cysteine through the conserved F or W. Each record gives: V gene, J gene, CDR3 protein.

TRBV24-1	TRBJ2-3	CATSDQGPGDTQYF
TRBV20-1	TRBJ2-3	CSAPTSGADTQYF
TRBV24-1	TRBJ1-1	CATSAGRSTEAFF
TRBV7-9	TRBJ1-1	CASSLAEVPRGTEAFF
TRBV27	TRBJ2-7	CASSSTGGSTYEQYF
TRBV4-1	TRBJ2-3	CASSHAGYRDTQYF
TRBV7-9	TRBJ2-7	CASSLSVNYEQYF
TRBV6-5	TRBJ1-6	CASSFTGQLSSYNSPLHF
TRBV5-1	TRBJ2-2	CASSPGTGGNTGELFF
TRBV6-2/TRBV6-3	TRBJ2-1	CASSYSIGTSVYEQFF
TRBV5-1	TRBJ2-7	CASSSNRANEQYF
TRBV4-3	TRBJ2-7	CASSQETGGEQYF
TRBV29-1	TRBJ2-7	CSAWTASYEQYF
TRBV5-1	TRBJ2-7	CASSYVTSGSYEQYF
TRBV6-1	TRBJ2-7	CASREARGETYEQYF
TRBV7-2	TRBJ2-7	CASSLDWGSKEQYF
TRBV28	TRBJ2-1	CASSFRSLGTEQFF